The next 12 T cell receptor beta chains were all read from a single sample in a study of blood T cell repertoires in COVID-19. Assay used: immunoSEQ multiplex PCR; TCRdb lists only in-frame clones, some missing. This table holds about 190,000 clones, 65% to 80% found once. Sequences were obtained from peripheral blood. These receptors all come from a man aged 50 or older who had recovered from COVID-19.

The V call is TRBV28, the J call TRBJ2-1, with 8 positions matching TRBD1. The germline CDR1 and CDR2 sequences are MDHEN and SYDVKM. Trimming took 5 bases from V and 3 from J; bases not matched to a gene: 0. The CDR3 loop spans 13 amino acids. The CDR3 DNA follows: TGTGCCAGCAGTACAGGGGGCTACAATGAGCAGTTCTTC. It translates to CASSTGGYNEQFF.

This chain connects TRBV5-4 to TRBJ1-1; a weak D match, TRBD1 (5 bases). The CDR3 is made up of 16 amino acids. V lost 0 bases, J lost 11 bases, and 23 bases lay in between. Germline V gene sequence: CDR1 SGHNT, CDR2 YYREEE (reference sequence). CDR3 region: CASSLGGGGNKVLAFF. The DNA of the CDR3 is TGTGCCAGCAGCTTGGGTGGGGGGGGAAATAAGGTGTTGGCTTTCTTT.

The chain employs TRBV11-3 and TRBJ1-1; tentatively, D is TRBD1 (6 bases). Between the trimmed V and J ends, which lost 5 bases and 0 bases, there was a span of 13 bases. CDR3 length: 15 amino acids. Germline V CDR1 and CDR2: SGHNT, YENEEA. This chain's CDR3 is CASSIGGSMNTEAFF. CDR3 coding DNA: TGTGCCAGCAGCATTGGGGGCTCTATGAACACTGAAGCTTTCTTT.

The chain recombines TRBV6-2 or TRBV6-3 with TRBJ2-4; TRBD2 agrees at 10 bases. Germline loops: CDR1 MNHEY, CDR2 SVGEGT. With V trimmed by 2 bases and J by 1 base, 8 bases remained unmatched. This CDR3 is built from 18 residues. The CDR3 DNA reads TGTGCCAGCAGTTACGGGCCTAGCGGGAGCAGTGCCAAAAACATTCAGTACTTC. Protein: CASSYGPSGSSAKNIQYF.

The chain is built from TRBV6-6 and TRBJ2-3; D unclear. This CDR3 region has 14 residues. Germline CDR1 reads MNHNY; CDR2 reads SVGAGI (reference sequence). Trimming left V 0 bases short and J 4 bases short, with 8 bases between. The DNA for the CDR3 is TGTGCCAGCAGTTACTCGTTTGGGCCAGATACGCAGTATTTT. Its protein product is CASSYSFGPDTQYF.

This clone was counted once. V usage is TRBV10-3 and J usage is TRBJ2-7; D gene uncertain. CDR3 length: 12 residues. Trimming stripped 1 base from V and 4 bases from J, with 5 bases between. The germline V gene has CDR1 ENHRY and CDR2 SYGVKD. For the CDR3, the DNA is TGTGCCATCAGTGAGTGGGCGTACGAGCAGTACTTC. Translating gives CAISEWAYEQYF.

This sequence joins TRBV20-1 and TRBJ1-4; unclear D gene. In germline, CDR1 is DFQATT, CDR2 SNEGSKA (reference sequence). The CDR3 runs to 11 residues. Trimming took off 6 bases at V and 12 bases at J, with 14 bases between the two ends. The CDR3 region has the DNA TGCAGTGCCTCAACCCCGCGGGAACTGTTTTTT. This translates into CSASTPRELFF.

The chain uses TRBV18 and TRBJ1-1, with a tentative D call TRBD1 (5 bases). The CDR3 is 15 amino acids. Per germline, CDR1 KGHSH and CDR2 LQKENI. V was trimmed by 3 bases and J by 0 bases, leaving 11 bases between them. In nucleotides, the CDR3 is TGTGCCAGCTCACCCTCGGGGGGAATGAACACTGAAGCTTTCTTT. Its translation is CASSPSGGMNTEAFF.

The rearrangement joins TRBV19 to TRBJ2-2; 12 positions agree with TRBD2. Trimming cost V 6 bases and J 3 bases; bases outside gene matches: 2. CDR3 length: 15 amino acids. Germline assignment: CDR1 LNHDA and CDR2 SQIVND (reference sequence). For the CDR3, the DNA is TGTGCCAGTAGCGGGACTAGCGGGTACACCGGGGAGCTGTTTTTT. It translates to CASSGTSGYTGELFF.

The sample holds a few counts of this clone. The CDR3 DNA sequence: TGCGCCAGCAGCCAAGGTTCAGTTCAGTATGGCTACACCTTC. This codes for CASSQGSVQYGYTF. The genes are TRBV4-3 and TRBJ1-2, with D unresolved. Germline CDR1 LGHNA, CDR2 YSLEER. V lost 1 base, J lost 5 bases, and 11 bases lay in between. The length of the CDR3 is 14 residues.

This chain connects TRBV2 to TRBJ1-5; D is uncertain. V dropped 3 bases and J dropped 4 bases, with 7 bases sitting between them. The CDR3 sequence is 13 residues long. CDR1 SNHLY and CDR2 FYNNEI come from the germline V gene. CDR3 protein: CASSEIRNQPQHF. In DNA form, the CDR3 reads TGTGCCAGCAGTGAGATCAGAAATCAGCCCCAGCATTTT. Variable domain in full (rest from reference TRBV2 and TRBJ1-5): EPEVTQTPSHQVTQMGQEVILRCVPISNHLYFYWYRQILGQKVEFLVSFYNNEISEKSEIFDDQFSVERPDGSNFTLKIRSTKLEDSAMYFCASSEIRNQPQHFGDGTRLSIL.

The rearrangement joins TRBV29-1 to TRBJ1-2; D unresolved. This CDR3 has 11 residues. Looked up from germline, CDR1 is SQVTM and CDR2 is ANQGSEA. V lost 7 bases to trimming and J lost 0 bases, with 6 bases between them. CDR3 bases: TGCAGCGCGTCAACTAACTATGGCTACACCTTC. This sequence encodes CSASTNYGYTF.